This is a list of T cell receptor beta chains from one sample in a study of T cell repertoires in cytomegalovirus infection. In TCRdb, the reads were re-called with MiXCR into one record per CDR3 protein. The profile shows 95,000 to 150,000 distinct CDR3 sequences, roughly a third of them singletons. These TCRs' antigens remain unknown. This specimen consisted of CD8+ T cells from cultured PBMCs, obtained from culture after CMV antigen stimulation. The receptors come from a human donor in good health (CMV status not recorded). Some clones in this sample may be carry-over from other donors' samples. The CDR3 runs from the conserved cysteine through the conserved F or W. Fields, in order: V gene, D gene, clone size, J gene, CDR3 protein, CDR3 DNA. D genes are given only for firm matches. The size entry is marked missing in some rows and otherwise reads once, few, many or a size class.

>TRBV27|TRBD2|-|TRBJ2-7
CASSPIPAGGQYEQYF
TGTGCCAGCAGTCCCATCCCAGCGGGGGGACAATACGAGCAGTACTTC
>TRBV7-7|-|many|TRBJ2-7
CASSLASGKSYEQYF
TGTGCTAGCAGCTTAGCGTCAGGCAAATCCTACGAGCAGTACTTC
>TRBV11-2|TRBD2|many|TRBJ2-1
CASSRGGGGGEQFF
TGTGCCAGCAGCCGCGGGGGGGGCGGGGGTGAGCAGTTCTTC
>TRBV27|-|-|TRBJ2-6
CASSHRQGPGANVLTF
TGTGCCAGCAGTCACCGTCAGGGGCCTGGGGCCAACGTCCTGACTTTC
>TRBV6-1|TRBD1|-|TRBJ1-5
CASSEPTGGEYGNQPQHF
TGTGCCAGCAGTGAACCAACAGGGGGCGAATATGGCAATCAGCCCCAGCATTTT
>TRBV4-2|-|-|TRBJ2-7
CASSQGVSESYEQYF
TGTGCCAGCAGCCAAGGAGTCTCTGAGTCCTACGAGCAGTACTTC
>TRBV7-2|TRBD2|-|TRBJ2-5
CASSLDGTREYF
TGTGCCAGCAGCTTAGATGGGACTAGGGAGTACTTC
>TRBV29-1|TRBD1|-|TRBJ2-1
CSVETGTGDNEQFF
TGCAGCGTTGAAACCGGGACAGGGGACAATGAGCAGTTCTTC
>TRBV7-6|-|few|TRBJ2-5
CASSFAGTNLFGGETQYF
TGTGCCAGCAGCTTCGCCGGGACCAACCTCTTTGGGGGAGAGACCCAGTACTTC
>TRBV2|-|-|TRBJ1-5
CASSPAWRELNQPQHF
TGTGCCAGCAGCCCCGCGTGGCGGGAACTCAATCAGCCCCAGCATTTT
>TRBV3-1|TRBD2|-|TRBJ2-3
CASSRAGGPVDTQYF
TGTGCCAGCAGCCGAGCGGGGGGGCCTGTGGATACGCAGTATTTT
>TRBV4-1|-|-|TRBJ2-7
CASSLASGIGEQYF
TGCGCCAGCAGCCTAGCGTCAGGGATTGGCGAGCAGTACTTC
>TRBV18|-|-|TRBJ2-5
CASSRKLAVEETQYF
TGTGCCAGCTCACGAAAACTAGCCGTGGAAGAGACCCAGTACTTC
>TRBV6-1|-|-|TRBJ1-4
CASSEGPGPGEKLFF
TGTGCCAGCAGTGAAGGGCCAGGGCCGGGTGAAAAACTGTTTTTT
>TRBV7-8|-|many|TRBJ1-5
CASSPRRDPNQPQHF
TGTGCCAGCAGCCCCCGGAGGGACCCTAATCAGCCCCAGCATTTT
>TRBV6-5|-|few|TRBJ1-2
CASSYSRQLHGYTF
TGTGCCAGCAGTTACTCTCGGCAATTACATGGCTACACCTTC
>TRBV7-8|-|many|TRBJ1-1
CASSWVYLNTEAFF
TGTGCCAGCAGCTGGGTGTATCTAAACACTGAAGCTTTCTTT
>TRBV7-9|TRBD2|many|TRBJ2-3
CASSSPLGGGNTDTQYF
TGTGCCAGCAGTTCCCCCCTCGGGGGGGGGAACACAGATACGCAGTATTTT
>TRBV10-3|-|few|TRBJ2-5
CASGQIQETQYF
TGTGCCAGCGGACAGATACAAGAGACCCAGTACTTC
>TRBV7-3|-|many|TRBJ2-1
CASSLDASSYNEQFF
TGTGCCAGCAGCTTGGACGCGAGCTCCTACAATGAGCAGTTCTTC
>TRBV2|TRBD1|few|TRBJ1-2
CASSEKGQGSGYTF
TGTGCCAGCAGTGAAAAAGGACAGGGGAGCGGCTACACCTTC
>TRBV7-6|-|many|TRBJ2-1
CASSRGLGDEQFF
TGTGCCAGCAGCCGAGGGTTGGGGGATGAGCAGTTCTTC
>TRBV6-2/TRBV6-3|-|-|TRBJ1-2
CASSYHGRTPLLNYGYTF
TGTGCCAGCAGTTACCACGGCAGGACGCCACTTCTTAACTATGGCTACACCTTC
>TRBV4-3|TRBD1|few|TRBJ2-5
CASSQQGAETQYF
TGCGCCAGCAGCCAACAGGGGGCAGAGACCCAGTACTTC
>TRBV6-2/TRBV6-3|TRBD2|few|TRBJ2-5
CASRLAGGSETQYF
TGTGCCAGCAGACTAGCGGGGGGTTCGGAGACCCAGTACTTC
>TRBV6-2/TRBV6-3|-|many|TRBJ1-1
CASFTRERTEAFF
TGTGCCAGCTTCACCAGGGAAAGGACTGAAGCTTTCTTT
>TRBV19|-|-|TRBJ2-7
CASSIGTTTYEQYF
TGTGCCAGTAGTATCGGGACAACAACATACGAGCAGTACTTC
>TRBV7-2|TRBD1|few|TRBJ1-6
CASSTWDRLNSPLHF
TGTGCCAGCAGCACATGGGACAGACTGAATTCACCCCTCCACTTT
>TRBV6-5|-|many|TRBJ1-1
CASSYAGVNTEAFF
TGTGCCAGCAGTTACGCAGGGGTGAACACTGAAGCTTTCTTT
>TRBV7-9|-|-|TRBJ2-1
CASSLGRQRIDRIF
TGTGCCAGCAGCTTAGGTCGACAGAGGATCGATAGGATCTTC
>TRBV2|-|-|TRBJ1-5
CASSPYREGNQPQHF
TGTGCCAGCAGTCCCTACAGGGAGGGCAATCAGCCCCAGCATTTT
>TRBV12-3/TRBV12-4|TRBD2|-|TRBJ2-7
CASSGKVGTRPYEQYF
TGTGCCAGCAGTGGGAAGGTGGGGACTAGACCCTACGAGCAGTACTTC
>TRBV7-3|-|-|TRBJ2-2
CASSPGTLETGELFF
TGTGCCAGCAGCCCCGGGACACTTGAAACCGGGGAGCTGTTTTTT
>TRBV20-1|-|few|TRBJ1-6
CSAIQDYNSPLHF
TGCAGTGCTATACAGGACTATAATTCACCCCTCCACTTT
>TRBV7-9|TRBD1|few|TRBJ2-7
CASSLFDRGYEQYF
TGTGCCAGCAGCCTATTTGACAGGGGCTACGAGCAGTACTTC
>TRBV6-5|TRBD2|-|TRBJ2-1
CASSPGLAGVGSYNEQFF
TGTGCCAGCAGTCCGGGACTAGCGGGGGTAGGCTCCTACAATGAGCAGTTCTTC
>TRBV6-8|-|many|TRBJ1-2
CASPSSNYGYTF
TGTGCCAGCCCGTCCTCTAACTATGGCTACACCTTC
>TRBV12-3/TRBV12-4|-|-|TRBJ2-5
CASSHSFGRGTETQYF
TGTGCCAGCAGTCATAGTTTTGGGAGAGGGACCGAGACCCAGTACTTC
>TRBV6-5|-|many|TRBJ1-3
CASSYGISGNTIYF
TGTGCCAGCAGTTACGGGATCTCTGGAAACACCATATATTTT
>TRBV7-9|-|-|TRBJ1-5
CASSLTNQPQHF
TGTGCCAGCAGCTTAACAAATCAGCCCCAGCATTTT
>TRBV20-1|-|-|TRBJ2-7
CSARGERVVYEQYF
TGCAGTGCTAGAGGCGAGAGGGTGGTATACGAGCAGTACTTC
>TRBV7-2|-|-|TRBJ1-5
CASSLTLEQGINQPQHF
TGTGCCAGCAGCTTAACCCTCGAACAGGGTATTAATCAGCCCCAGCATTTT
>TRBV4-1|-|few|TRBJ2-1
CASSQAGTLYNEQFF
TGCGCCAGCAGCCAAGCCGGGACTCTGTACAATGAGCAGTTCTTC
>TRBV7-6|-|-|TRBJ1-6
CASSSHDLRGAASPLHF
TGTGCCAGCAGCTCTCACGACCTCCGGGGGGCTGCTTCACCCCTCCACTTT
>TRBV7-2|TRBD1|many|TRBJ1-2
CASSLVPGQGAGYGYTF
TGTGCCAGCAGCTTAGTCCCTGGCCAGGGGGCTGGGTATGGCTACACCTTC
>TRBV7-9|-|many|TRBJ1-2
CASRELRTEENRYGYTF
TGTGCCAGCCGGGAGTTAAGGACAGAAGAAAACCGCTATGGCTACACCTTC
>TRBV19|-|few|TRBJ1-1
CASSIEAPRGEAFF
TGTGCCAGTAGTATAGAGGCACCTAGGGGTGAAGCTTTCTTT
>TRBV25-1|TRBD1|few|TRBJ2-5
CASSESGQGFQETQYF
TGTGCCAGCAGTGAATCCGGACAGGGTTTCCAAGAGACCCAGTACTTC
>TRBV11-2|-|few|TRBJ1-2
CASSQVTRSNYGYTF
TGTGCCAGCAGCCAAGTGACGAGGTCTAACTATGGCTACACCTTC
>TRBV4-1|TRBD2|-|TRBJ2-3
CASSQDPSGGYRDTQYF
TGCGCCAGCAGCCAAGATCCTAGCGGGGGATATCGAGATACGCAGTATTTT
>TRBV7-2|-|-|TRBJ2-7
CASSGGIGGFYEQYF
TGTGCCAGCAGCGGGGGGATAGGGGGCTTCTACGAGCAGTACTTC
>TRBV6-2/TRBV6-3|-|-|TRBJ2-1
CASSYPRHHQEGPYNEQFF
TGTGCCAGCAGTTACCCACGGCACCACCAGGAAGGGCCCTACAATGAGCAGTTCTTC
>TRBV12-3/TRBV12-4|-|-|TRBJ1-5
CASSQGFAQPQHF
TGTGCCAGCAGTCAGGGGTTTGCTCAGCCCCAGCATTTT
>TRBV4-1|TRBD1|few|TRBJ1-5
CASSPTGINQPQHF
TGCGCCAGCAGCCCGACAGGGATCAATCAGCCCCAGCATTTT
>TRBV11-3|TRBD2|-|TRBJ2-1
CASSSTSGPREQFF
TGTGCCAGCAGCTCTACTAGCGGCCCGAGGGAGCAGTTCTTC
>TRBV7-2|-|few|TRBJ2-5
CASSFRPPGETQYF
TGTGCCAGCAGCTTCAGACCCCCCGGAGAGACCCAGTACTTC
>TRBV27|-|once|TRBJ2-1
CASSTGTLYNEQFF
TGTGCCAGCAGTACTGGGACACTCTACAATGAGCAGTTCTTC
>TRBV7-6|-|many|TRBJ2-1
CASSLESGSYINNEQFF
TGTGCCAGCAGCTTAGAATCGGGCTCTTACATAAACAATGAGCAGTTCTTC
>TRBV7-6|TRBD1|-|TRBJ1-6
CASSTTGTARSPLHF
TGTGCCAGCAGCACCACCGGGACAGCTCGTTCACCCCTCCACTTT
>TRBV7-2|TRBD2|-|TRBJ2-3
CASSFSGGGTDTQYF
TGTGCCAGCAGCTTTAGCGGGGGGGGCACAGATACGCAGTATTTT